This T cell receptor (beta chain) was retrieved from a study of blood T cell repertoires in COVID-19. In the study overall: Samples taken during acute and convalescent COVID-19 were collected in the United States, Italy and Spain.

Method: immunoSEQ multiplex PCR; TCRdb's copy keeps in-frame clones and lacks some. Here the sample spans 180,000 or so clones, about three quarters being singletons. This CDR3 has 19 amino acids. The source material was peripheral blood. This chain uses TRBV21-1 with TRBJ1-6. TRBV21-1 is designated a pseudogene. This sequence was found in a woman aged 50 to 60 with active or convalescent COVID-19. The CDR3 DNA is TGTGCCAGCAGCAAAGTCGGTGGGACTCCTGCCTCCTATAATTCACCCCTCCACTTT. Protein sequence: CASSKVGGTPASYNSPLHF.